This T cell receptor (beta chain) was identified during a study of cytomegalovirus exposure and HLA in healthy donors. Whole-study results and caveats: Judged likely to be a sequencing artifact was a cluster of highly shared sequence variants.

Germline V CDR1 and CDR2: SGHAT, FQNNGV. The germline V and J ends were trimmed by 1 base and 5 bases, with 14 bases remaining between them. The CDR3 has 15 residues. Vbeta (60) and Jbeta (13) primers were used in the PCR. This table comes from immunoSEQ multiplex PCR, and its TCRdb copy is limited to in-frame clones, with some not included. Among about 110,000 clones listed, 15% were seen once. A note on this clone: The antigen is not known.

Material for sequencing was PBMCs. This sequence originates from a woman aged 18-29 years in good health and CMV-seronegative. The rearrangement uses TRBV11-2 and TRBJ2-5, with D possibly TRBD2 on 6 matching bases. The CDR3 DNA follows: TGTGCCAGCAGCTTAGTGGCGGGGCGACGGGAGACCCAGTACTTC. Translating it yields CASSLVAGRRETQYF. Supplemented by reference TRBV11-2 and TRBJ2-5, the full variable domain reads EAGVAQSPRYKIIEKRQSVAFWCNPISGHATLYWYQQILGQGPKLLIQFQNNGVVDDSQLPKDRFSAERLKGVDSTLKIQPAKLEDSAVYLCASSLVAGRRETQYFGPGTRLLVL.